This is a list of T cell receptor beta chains from one sample in a study of blood T cell repertoires in COVID-19. Sequencing used immunoSEQ multiplex PCR; TCRdb keeps in-frame clones, though not all of them. The repertoire holds roughly 430,000 clones, roughly 84% seen once, with approximately 1.5% in the top ten. Sequenced material: PBMCs or T cells enriched from blood (not recorded which). These receptors were collected from a woman aged 18-29 years who had been exposed to COVID-19. CDR3s include the opening cysteine and the closing phenylalanine or tryptophan. D genes are given only for firm matches. Part of the rows lack a size; the others show once, few, many or a class for expanded clones.

>TRBJ1-1|TRBV28|.|.
CASSLRPGMWGTEAFF
TGTGCCAGCAGTTTACGACCAGGGATGTGGGGCACTGAAGCTTTCTTT
>TRBJ2-7|TRBV6-5|.|.
CASRKGLAFYEQYF
TGTGCCAGCAGAAAGGGGCTAGCGTTTTACGAGCAGTACTTC
>TRBJ1-5|TRBV15|.|.
CATSGKPGVSPQHF
TGTGCCACCAGCGGAAAACCCGGGGTTTCTCCCCAGCATTTT
>TRBJ2-4|TRBV5-4|.|.
CASSLGLVAKNIQYF
TGTGCCAGCAGCTTGGGCCTAGTAGCCAAAAACATTCAGTACTTC
>TRBJ1-2|TRBV3-1/TRBV3-2|.|.
CASSQESGWRGYTF
TGTGCCAGCAGCCAAGAATCAGGTTGGAGGGGCTACACCTTC
>TRBJ2-7|TRBV25-1|.|TRBD1
CASSEGTVAEQYF
TGTGCCAGCAGTGAGGGGACAGTTGCGGAGCAGTACTTC
>TRBJ2-1|TRBV2|few|.
CASRGPSWEQFF
TGTGCCAGCAGGGGGCCCTCATGGGAGCAGTTCTTC
>TRBJ2-7|TRBV7-2|.|TRBD2
CASSATSGGYSYEQYF
TGTGCCAGCAGCGCGACTAGCGGGGGGTATTCCTACGAGCAGTACTTC
>TRBJ2-1|TRBV7-8|.|TRBD2
CASSLAVAGVHEQFF
TGTGCCAGCAGCTTAGCTGTAGCGGGGGTTCATGAGCAGTTCTTC
>TRBJ2-1|TRBV3-1/TRBV3-2|.|.
CASSQVLRGGLNEQFF
TGTGCCAGCAGCCAAGTACTGAGGGGGGGGCTGAATGAGCAGTTCTTC